The 8 T cell receptor beta chains in this list originate from one sample, sequenced in a study of cytomegalovirus exposure and HLA in healthy donors. The PCR used 60 Vbeta and 13 Jbeta primers. Method: immunoSEQ multiplex PCR; TCRdb's copy keeps in-frame clones and lacks some. The sample holds 100,000 to 150,000 clones, under 85% seen once. The material sequenced was PBMCs. The receptor source for this set is a boy aged 10-17 years in good health and CMV-seronegative.

The gene calls are TRBV6-1 and TRBJ2-7; 9 nucleotides match TRBD1. Trimming cost V 0 bases and J 5 bases; bases outside gene matches: 5. The CDR3 covers 15 residues. CDR1 is MNHNS, CDR2 SASEGT, per germline. CDR3 protein: CASSEATGGMNEQYF. In nucleotides, the CDR3 is TGTGCCAGCAGTGAAGCGACAGGGGGGATGAACGAGCAGTACTTC.

The chain uses TRBV6-5 and TRBJ2-2, with TRBD2 as a possible D gene (7 bases). Trimming pared 4 bases from V and 5 bases from J, leaving 14 bases between. This CDR3 is built from 15 residues. Germline loops: CDR1 MNHEY, CDR2 SVGAGI. The CDR3 spells CASSFGGARTGELFF. CDR3 DNA: TGTGCCAGCAGTTTTGGGGGGGCTAGGACCGGGGAGCTGTTTTTT.

This chain links TRBV9 with TRBJ1-2, with D possibly matching TRBD1 (6 bases). Germline CDR1 is SGDLS and CDR2 is YYNGEE. This CDR3 is built from 12 residues. Trimming stripped 0 bases from V and 10 bases from J, with 10 bases between. The CDR3 DNA is TGTGCCAGCAGCGTAGAGGGGGGGTCCTACACCTTC. It encodes CASSVEGGSYTF. Drawing the rest from reference TRBV9 and TRBJ1-2, the complete variable domain is DSGVTQTPKHLITATGQRVTLRCSPRSGDLSVYWYQQSLDQGLQFLIQYYNGEERAKGNILERFSAQQFPDLHSELNLSSLELGDSALYFCASSVEGGSYTFGSGTRLTVV.

The chain uses TRBV5-6 and TRBJ1-2; unclear D gene. The germline gives CDR1 SGHDT, CDR2 YYEEEE. V was pared by 0 bases and J by 4 bases, with 10 bases between. CDR3 size: 14 residues. CDR3 protein: CASSLVPGIYGYTF. CDR3 nucleotides: TGTGCCAGCAGCTTGGTTCCGGGGATCTATGGCTACACCTTC.

The rearrangement uses TRBV2 and TRBJ2-7; D perhaps matches TRBD1 (7 bases). CDR3 size: 13 residues. V was shortened by 7 bases and J by 0 bases, with 10 bases between the two germline ends. Germline V gene lookup returns CDR1 SNHLY and CDR2 FYNNEI. The CDR3 DNA reads TGTGCCAGCATGCGGGACAGCTCCTACGAGCAGTACTTC. Its translation: CASMRDSSYEQYF.

This chain connects TRBV13 to TRBJ1-2, with D possibly being TRBD1 (6 bases). The V end lost 5 bases, the J end lost 4 bases, and 14 bases lay between the germline ends. The CDR3 runs 14 residues. Looked up from germline, CDR1 is PRHDT and CDR2 is FYEKMQ (reference sequence). The CDR3 here is CASSIDRRFYGYTF. The CDR3 bases are TGTGCCAGCAGCATCGACAGGAGATTCTATGGCTACACCTTC.

This chain connects TRBV19 to TRBJ1-3, with 8 bases identical to TRBD1. J gave up 4 bases and V 5 bases, and 7 bases lay outside the gene matches. Germline V CDR1 and CDR2: LNHDA, SQIVND (reference sequence). CDR3 length: 15 amino acids. DNA of the CDR3: TGTGCCAGTAGTGAGGCAGGGGGCATAGGAAACACCATATATTTT. It codes for CASSEAGGIGNTIYF.

The sample holds one count of this clone. The chain links TRBV5-1 to TRBJ2-7; 10 bases fit TRBD2. Germline V CDR1 and CDR2: SGHRS, YFSETQ. This CDR3 contains 15 residues. Losses at the gene ends were 3 bases for V and 2 bases for J; bases not matched to a gene: 5. In nucleotides, the CDR3 is TGCGCCAGCAGCTCTGGACTAGCGGAAGCCTACGAGCAGTACTTC. It translates to CASSSGLAEAYEQYF.